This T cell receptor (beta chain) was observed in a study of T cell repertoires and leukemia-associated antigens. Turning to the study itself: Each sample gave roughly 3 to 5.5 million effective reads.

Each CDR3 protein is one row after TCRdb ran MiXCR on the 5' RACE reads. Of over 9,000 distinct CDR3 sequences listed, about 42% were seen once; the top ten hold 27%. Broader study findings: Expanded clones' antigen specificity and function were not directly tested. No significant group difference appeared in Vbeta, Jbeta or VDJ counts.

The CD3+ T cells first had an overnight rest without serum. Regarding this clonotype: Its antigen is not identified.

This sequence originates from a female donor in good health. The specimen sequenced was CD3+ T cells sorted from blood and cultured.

The CDR3 DNA reads TGCAGGGCGACTAGCGGGAGGGCTACAGATACGCAGTATTTT. This gives the protein CRATSGRATDTQYF. The rearrangement joins TRBV20-1 to TRBJ2-3; TRBD2 aligns across 14 bases. From germline, CDR1 is DFQATT and CDR2 SNEGSKA (reference sequence). The CDR3 runs to 14 residues.